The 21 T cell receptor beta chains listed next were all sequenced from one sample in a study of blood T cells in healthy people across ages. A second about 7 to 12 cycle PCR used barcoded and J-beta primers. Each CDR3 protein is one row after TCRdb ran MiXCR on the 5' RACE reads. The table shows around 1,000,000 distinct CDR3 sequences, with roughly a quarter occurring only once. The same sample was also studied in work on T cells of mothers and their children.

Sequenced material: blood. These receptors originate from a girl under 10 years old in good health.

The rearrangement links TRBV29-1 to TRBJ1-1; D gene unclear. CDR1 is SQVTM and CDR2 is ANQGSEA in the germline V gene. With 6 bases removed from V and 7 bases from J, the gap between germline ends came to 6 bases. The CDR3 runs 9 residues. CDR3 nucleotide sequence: TGCAGCGTCGGACTTGAAGCTTTCTTT. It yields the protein CSVGLEAFF.

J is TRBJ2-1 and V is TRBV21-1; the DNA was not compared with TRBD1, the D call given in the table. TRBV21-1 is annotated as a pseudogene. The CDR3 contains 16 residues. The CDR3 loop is CASSKMRGQDYNEQFF. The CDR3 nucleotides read TGTGCCAGCAGCAAAATGAGGGGACAGGATTACAATGAGCAGTTCTTC.

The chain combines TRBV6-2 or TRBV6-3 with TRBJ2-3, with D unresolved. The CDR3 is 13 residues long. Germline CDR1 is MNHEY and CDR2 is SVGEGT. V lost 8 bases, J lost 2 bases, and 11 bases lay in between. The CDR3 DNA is TGTGCCAGCGGTCGGGCAGTCACAGATACGCAGTATTTT. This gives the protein CASGRAVTDTQYF.

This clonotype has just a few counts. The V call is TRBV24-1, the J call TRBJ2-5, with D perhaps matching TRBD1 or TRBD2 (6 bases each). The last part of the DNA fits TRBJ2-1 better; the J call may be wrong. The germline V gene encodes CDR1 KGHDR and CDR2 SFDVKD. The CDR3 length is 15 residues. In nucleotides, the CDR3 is TGTGCCACCAGTCCTCTTGGAGGGGCAGGGGATGAGCAGTTCTTC. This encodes CATSPLGGAGDEQFF.

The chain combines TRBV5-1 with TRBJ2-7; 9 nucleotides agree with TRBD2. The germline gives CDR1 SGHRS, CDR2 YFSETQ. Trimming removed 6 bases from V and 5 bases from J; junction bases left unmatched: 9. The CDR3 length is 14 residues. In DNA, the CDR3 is TGCGCCAGCAATCCCGGGACTAGCATACACGAGCAGTACTTC. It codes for CASNPGTSIHEQYF.

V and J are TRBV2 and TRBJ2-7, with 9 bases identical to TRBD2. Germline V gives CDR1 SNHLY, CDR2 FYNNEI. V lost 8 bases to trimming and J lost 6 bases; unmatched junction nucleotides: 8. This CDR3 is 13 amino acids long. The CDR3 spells CASSALAGSEQYF. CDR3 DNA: TGTGCCAGCTCGGCGCTAGCGGGGAGCGAGCAGTACTTC.

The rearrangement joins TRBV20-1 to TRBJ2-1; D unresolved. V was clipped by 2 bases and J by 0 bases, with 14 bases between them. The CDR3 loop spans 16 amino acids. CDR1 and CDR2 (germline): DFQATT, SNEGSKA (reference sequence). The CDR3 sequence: CSARSPAVSSYNEQFF. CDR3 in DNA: TGCAGTGCTAGATCTCCCGCGGTCAGCTCCTACAATGAGCAGTTCTTC.

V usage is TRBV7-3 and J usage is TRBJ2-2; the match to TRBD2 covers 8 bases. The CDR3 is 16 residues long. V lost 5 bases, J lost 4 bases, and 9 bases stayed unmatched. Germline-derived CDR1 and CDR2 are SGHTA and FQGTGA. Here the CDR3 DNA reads TGTGCCAGCAGCCCTCTAGCGGGCCCTTCCACCGGGGAGCTGTTTTTT. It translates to CASSPLAGPSTGELFF.

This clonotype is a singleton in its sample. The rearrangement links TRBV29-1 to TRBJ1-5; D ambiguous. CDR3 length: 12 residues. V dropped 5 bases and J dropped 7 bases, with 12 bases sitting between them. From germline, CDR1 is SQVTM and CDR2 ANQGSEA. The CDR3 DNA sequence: TGCAGCGTTTCCTTAACCGGGCAGCCCCAGCATTTT. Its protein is CSVSLTGQPQHF.

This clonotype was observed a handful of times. The CDR3 DNA follows: TGTGCCACCAGCAGGTCCCTGGAGACAGGATATAATGAAAAACTGTTTTTT. It encodes CATSRSLETGYNEKLFF. The chain employs TRBV15 and TRBJ1-4, with TRBD1 as a possible D gene (6 bases). From germline, CDR1 is LNHNV and CDR2 YYDKDF (reference sequence). V lost 3 bases, J lost 4 bases, and 18 bases lay in between. The CDR3 spans 17 residues.

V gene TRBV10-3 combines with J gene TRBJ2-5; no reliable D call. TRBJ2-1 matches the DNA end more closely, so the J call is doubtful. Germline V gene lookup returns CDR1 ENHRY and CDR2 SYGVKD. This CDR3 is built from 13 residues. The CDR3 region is CAISETGRVEQFF. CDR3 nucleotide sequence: TGTGCCATCAGTGAGACCGGTCGGGTGGAGCAGTTCTTC.

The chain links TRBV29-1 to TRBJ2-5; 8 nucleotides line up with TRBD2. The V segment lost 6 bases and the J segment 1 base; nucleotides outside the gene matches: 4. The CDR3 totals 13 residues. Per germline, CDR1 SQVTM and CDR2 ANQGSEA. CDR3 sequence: CSVGLAAQETQYF. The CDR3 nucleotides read TGCAGCGTCGGACTAGCCGCCCAAGAGACCCAGTACTTC. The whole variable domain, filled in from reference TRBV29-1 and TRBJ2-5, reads SAVISQKPSRDICQRGTSLTIQCQVDSQVTMMFWYRQQPGQSLTLIATANQGSEATYESGFVIDKFPISRPNLTFSTLTVSNMSPEDSSIYLCSVGLAAQETQYFGPGTRLLVL.

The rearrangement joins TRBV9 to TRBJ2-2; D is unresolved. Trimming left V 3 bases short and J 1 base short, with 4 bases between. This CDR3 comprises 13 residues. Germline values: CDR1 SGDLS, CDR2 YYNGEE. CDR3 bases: TGTGCCAGCAGCGATGTGAACACCGGGGAGCTGTTTTTT. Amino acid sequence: CASSDVNTGELFF. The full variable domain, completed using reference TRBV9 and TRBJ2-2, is DSGVTQTPKHLITATGQRVTLRCSPRSGDLSVYWYQQSLDQGLQFLIQYYNGEERAKGNILERFSAQQFPDLHSELNLSSLELGDSALYFCASSDVNTGELFFGEGSRLTVL.

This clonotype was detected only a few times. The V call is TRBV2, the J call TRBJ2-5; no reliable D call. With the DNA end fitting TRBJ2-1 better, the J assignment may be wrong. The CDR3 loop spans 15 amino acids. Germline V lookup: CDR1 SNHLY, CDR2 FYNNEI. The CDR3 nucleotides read TGTGCCAGCAGTGATGAAGGCACTCCAGGAAATGAGCAGTTCTTC. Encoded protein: CASSDEGTPGNEQFF.

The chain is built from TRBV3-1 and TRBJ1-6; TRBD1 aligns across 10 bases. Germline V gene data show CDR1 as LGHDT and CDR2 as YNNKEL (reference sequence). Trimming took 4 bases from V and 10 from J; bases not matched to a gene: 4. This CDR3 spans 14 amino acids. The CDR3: CASSRTGGTSPLHF. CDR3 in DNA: TGTGCCAGCAGCCGGACAGGGGGAACCTCACCCCTCCACTTT.

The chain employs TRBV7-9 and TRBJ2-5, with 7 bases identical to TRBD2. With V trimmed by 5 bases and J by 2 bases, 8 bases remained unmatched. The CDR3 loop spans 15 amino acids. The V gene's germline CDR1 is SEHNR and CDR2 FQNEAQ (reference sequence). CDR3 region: CASSPSGAFQETQYF. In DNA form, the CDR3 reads TGTGCCAGCAGCCCGAGCGGGGCCTTTCAAGAGACCCAGTACTTC.

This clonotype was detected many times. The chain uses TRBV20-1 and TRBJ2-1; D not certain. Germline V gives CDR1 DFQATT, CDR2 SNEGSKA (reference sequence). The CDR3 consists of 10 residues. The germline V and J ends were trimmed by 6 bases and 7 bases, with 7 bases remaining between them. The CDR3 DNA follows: TGCAGTGCGGTGGGAAATGAGCAGTTCTTC. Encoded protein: CSAVGNEQFF.

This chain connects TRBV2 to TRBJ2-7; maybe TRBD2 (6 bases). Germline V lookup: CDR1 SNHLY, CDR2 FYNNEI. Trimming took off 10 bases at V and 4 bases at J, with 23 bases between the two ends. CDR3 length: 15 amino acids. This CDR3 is CAIQKDYLTEYEQYF. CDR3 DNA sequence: TGTGCCATACAAAAGGACTACCTGACTGAGTACGAGCAGTACTTC. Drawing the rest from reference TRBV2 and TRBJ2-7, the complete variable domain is EPEVTQTPSHQVTQMGQEVILRCVPISNHLYFYWYRQILGQKVEFLVSFYNNEISEKSEIFDDQFSVERPDGSNFTLKIRSTKLEDSAMYFCAIQKDYLTEYEQYFGPGTRLTVT.

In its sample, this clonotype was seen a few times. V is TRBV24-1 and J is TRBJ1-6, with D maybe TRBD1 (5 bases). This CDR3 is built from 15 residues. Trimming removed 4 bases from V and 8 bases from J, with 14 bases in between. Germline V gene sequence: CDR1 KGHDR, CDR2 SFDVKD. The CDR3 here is CATSDGTYYDSPLHF. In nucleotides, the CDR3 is TGTGCCACCAGTGACGGGACTTACTACGATTCACCCCTCCACTTT.

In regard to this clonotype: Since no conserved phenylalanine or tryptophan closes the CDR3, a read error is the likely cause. Written as DNA, the CDR3 is TGTGCCAGCAGTCGAACCGGGACAGGGATTAATGAGCAGTTCCTC. It translates to CASSRTGTGINEQFL. The V and J genes are TRBV7-3 and TRBJ2-1, with 9 positions matching TRBD1. Germline CDR1 and CDR2: SGHTA and FQGTGA. The CDR3 is 15 amino acids. J lost 7 bases, V lost 6 bases, and 10 bases had no gene match.

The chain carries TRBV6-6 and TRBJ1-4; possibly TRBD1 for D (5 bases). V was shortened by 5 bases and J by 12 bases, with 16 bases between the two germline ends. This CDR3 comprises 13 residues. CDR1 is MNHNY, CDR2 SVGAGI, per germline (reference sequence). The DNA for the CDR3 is TGTGCCAGCAGTCCTTCCTCGGGGACCCAACTGTTTTTT. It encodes CASSPSSGTQLFF.